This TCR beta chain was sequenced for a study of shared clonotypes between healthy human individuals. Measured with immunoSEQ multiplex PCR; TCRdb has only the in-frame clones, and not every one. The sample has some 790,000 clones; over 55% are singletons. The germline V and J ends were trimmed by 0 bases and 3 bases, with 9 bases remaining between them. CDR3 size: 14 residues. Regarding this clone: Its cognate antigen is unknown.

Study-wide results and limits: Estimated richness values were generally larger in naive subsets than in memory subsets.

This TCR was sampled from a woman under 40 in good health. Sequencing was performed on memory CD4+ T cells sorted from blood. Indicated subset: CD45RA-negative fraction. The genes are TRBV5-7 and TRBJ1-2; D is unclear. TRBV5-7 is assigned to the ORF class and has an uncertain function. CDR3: CASSLEGGHYGYTF. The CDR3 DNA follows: TGTGCCAGCAGCTTGGAGGGCGGACACTATGGCTACACCTTC.